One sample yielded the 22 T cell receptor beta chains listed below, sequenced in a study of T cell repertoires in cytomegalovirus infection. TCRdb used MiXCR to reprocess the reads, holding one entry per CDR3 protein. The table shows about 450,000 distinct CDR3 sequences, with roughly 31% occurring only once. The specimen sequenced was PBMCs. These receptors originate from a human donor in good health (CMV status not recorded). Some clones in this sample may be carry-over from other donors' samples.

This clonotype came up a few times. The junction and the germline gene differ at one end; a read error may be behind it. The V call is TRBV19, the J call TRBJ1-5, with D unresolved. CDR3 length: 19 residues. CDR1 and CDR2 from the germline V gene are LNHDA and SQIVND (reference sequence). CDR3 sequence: CASNIHGSGETYSNQPQHF. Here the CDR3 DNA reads TGTGCCAGTAATATACACGGGAGTGGAGAAACATATAGCAATCAGCCCCAGCATTTT.

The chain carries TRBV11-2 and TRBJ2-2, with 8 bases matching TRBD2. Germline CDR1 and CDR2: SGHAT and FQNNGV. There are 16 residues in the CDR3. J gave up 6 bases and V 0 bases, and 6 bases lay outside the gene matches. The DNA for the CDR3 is TGTGCCAGCAGCTTAGACCGGGGGGGCGGAGCCGGGGAGCTGTTTTTT. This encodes CASSLDRGGGAGELFF.

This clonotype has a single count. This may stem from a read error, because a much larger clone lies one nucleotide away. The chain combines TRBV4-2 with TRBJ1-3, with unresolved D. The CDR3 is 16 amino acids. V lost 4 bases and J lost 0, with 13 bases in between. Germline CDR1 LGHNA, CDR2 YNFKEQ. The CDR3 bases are TGTGCCAGCAGCCCGACGGTGGGCTCCTCTGGAAACACCATATATTTT. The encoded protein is CASSPTVGSSGNTIYF.

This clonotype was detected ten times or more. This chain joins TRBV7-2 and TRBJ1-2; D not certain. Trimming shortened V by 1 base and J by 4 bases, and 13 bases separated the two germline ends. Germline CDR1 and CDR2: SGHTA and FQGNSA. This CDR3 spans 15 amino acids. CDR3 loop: CASSLVDQAGYGYTF. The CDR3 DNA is TGTGCCAGCAGCTTAGTGGATCAGGCCGGCTATGGCTACACCTTC.

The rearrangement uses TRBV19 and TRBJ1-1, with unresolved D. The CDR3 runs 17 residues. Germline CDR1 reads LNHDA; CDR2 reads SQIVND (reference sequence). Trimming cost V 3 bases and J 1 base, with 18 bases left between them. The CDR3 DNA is TGTGCCAGTAGTATTATACGCTTAGGAAATCGGAACACTGAAGCTTTCTTT. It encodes CASSIIRLGNRNTEAFF.

CDR3 in amino acids: CSASGTGGSYNEQFF. The CDR3 coding sequence is TGCAGCGCCTCCGGGACAGGGGGCTCCTACAATGAGCAGTTCTTC. The gene calls are TRBV29-1 and TRBJ2-1; 11 bases are a match to TRBD1. The CDR3 contains 15 residues. Losses at the gene ends were 7 bases for V and 0 bases for J; bases not matched to a gene: 5. From germline, CDR1 is SQVTM and CDR2 ANQGSEA.

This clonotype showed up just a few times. CDR3 residues: CSARRQGADTQYF. The CDR3, as DNA: TGCAGTGCTAGACGACAGGGCGCCGATACGCAGTATTTT. The genes are TRBV20-1 and TRBJ2-3, with TRBD1 matching over 7 bases. The V segment lost 2 bases and the J segment 6 bases; nucleotides outside the gene matches: 5. Per germline, CDR1 DFQATT and CDR2 SNEGSKA (reference sequence). This CDR3 region has 13 residues.

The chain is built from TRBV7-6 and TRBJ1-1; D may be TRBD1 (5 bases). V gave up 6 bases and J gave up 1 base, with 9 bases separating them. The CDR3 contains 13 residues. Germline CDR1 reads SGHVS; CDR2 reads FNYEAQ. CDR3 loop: CASRQDRNTEAFF. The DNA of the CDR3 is TGTGCCAGCAGACAAGACAGGAACACTGAAGCTTTCTTT.

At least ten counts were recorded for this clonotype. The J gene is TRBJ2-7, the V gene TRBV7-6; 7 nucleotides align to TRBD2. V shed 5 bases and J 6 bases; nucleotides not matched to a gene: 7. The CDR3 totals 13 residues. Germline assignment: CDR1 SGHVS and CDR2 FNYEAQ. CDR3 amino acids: CASSLGGDGEQYF. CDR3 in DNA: TGTGCCAGCAGCCTTGGGGGGGACGGCGAGCAGTACTTC.

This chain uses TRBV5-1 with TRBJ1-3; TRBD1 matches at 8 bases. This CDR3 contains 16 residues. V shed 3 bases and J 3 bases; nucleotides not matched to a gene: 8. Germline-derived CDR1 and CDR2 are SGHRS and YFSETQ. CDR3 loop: CASSSETGGGGNTIYF. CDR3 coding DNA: TGCGCCAGCAGCTCAGAAACAGGGGGTGGTGGAAACACCATATATTTT.

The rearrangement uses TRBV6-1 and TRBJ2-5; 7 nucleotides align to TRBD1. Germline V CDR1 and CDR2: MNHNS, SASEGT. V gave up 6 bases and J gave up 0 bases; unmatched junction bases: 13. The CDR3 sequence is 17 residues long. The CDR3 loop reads CASRVDRSRIYQETQYF. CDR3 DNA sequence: TGTGCCAGCAGGGTGGACAGGAGTAGAATTTACCAAGAGACCCAGTACTTC.

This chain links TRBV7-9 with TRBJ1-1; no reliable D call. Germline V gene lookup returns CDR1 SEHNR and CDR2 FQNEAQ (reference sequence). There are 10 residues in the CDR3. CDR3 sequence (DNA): TGTTCTAGCGGGGTCACTGAAGCTTTCTTT. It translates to CSSGVTEAFF.

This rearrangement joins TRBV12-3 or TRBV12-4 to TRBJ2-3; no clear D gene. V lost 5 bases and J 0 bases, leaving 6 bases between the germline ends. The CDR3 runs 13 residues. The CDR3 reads CASSTDSTDTQYF. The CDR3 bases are TGTGCCAGCAGTACCGACAGCACAGATACGCAGTATTTT.

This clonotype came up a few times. CDR3 bases: TGTGCCAGCTCACCACTCCGGGACAGGGTCGTAGGCACAGATACGCAGTATTTT. As protein: CASSPLRDRVVGTDTQYF. The chain is built from TRBV18 and TRBJ2-3, with TRBD1 matching over 9 bases. The V gene's germline CDR1 is KGHSH and CDR2 LQKENI. The length of the CDR3 is 18 residues. The trim removed 1 base at V and 1 base at J, leaving 9 bases unmatched. The complete variable domain, with remaining parts taken from reference TRBV18 and TRBJ2-3, reads NAGVMQNPRHLVRRRGQEARLRCSPMKGHSHVYWYRQLPEEGLKFMVYLQKENIIDESGMPKERFSAEFPKEGPSILRIQQVVRGDSAAYFCASSPLRDRVVGTDTQYFGPGTRLTVL.

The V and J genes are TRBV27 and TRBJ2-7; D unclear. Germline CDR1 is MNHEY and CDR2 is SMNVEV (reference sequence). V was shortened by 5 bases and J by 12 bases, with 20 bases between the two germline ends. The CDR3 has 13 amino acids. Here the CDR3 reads CASSPDLRNQRYF. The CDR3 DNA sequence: TGTGCCAGCAGTCCCGATTTGCGGAATCAACGGTACTTC.

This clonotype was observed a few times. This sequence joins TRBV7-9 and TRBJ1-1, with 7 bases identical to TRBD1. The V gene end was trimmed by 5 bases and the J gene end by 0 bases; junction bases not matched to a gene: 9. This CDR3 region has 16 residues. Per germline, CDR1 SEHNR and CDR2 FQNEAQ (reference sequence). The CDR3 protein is CASSPPGTDLNTEAFF. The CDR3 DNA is TGTGCCAGCAGCCCCCCAGGGACAGACTTGAACACTGAAGCTTTCTTT.

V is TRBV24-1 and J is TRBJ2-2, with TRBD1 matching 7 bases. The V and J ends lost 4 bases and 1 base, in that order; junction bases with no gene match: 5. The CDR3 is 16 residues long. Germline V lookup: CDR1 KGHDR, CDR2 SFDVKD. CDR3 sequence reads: CATSDPGQVNTGELFF. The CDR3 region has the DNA TGTGCCACCAGTGACCCTGGACAGGTGAACACCGGGGAGCTGTTTTTT.

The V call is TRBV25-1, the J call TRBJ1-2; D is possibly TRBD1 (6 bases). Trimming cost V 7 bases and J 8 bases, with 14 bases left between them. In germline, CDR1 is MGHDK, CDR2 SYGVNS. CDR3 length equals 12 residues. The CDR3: CASKEGGLGYTF. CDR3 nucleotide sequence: TGTGCCAGCAAAGAGGGGGGCCTAGGCTACACCTTC.

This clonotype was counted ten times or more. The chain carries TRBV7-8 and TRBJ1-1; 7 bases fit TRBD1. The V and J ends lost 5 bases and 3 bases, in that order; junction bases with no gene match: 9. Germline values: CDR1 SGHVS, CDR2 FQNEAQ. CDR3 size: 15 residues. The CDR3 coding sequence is TGTGCCAGCAGCAGCTACAGGGGTTGGGACACTGAAGCTTTCTTT. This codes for CASSSYRGWDTEAFF. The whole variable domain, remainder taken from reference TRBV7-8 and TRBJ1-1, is GAGVSQSPRYKVAKRGQDVALRCDPISGHVSLFWYQQALGQGPEFLTYFQNEAQLDKSGLPSDRFFAERPEGSVSTLKIQRTQQEDSAVYLCASSSYRGWDTEAFFGQGTRLTVV.

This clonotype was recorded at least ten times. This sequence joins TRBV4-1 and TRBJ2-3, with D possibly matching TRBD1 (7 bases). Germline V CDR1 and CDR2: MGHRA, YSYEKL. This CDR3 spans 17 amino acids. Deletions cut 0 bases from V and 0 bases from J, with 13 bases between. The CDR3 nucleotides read TGCGCCAGCAGCCAAGAAGGCGGGACAGTTAGCACAGATACGCAGTATTTT. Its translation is CASSQEGGTVSTDTQYF.

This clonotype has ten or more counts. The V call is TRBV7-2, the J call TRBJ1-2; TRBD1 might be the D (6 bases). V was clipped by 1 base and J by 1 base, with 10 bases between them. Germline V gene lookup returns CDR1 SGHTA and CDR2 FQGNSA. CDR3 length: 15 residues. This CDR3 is CASSLEGGHNYGYTF. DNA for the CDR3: TGTGCCAGCAGCTTAGAGGGGGGCCATAACTATGGCTACACCTTC.

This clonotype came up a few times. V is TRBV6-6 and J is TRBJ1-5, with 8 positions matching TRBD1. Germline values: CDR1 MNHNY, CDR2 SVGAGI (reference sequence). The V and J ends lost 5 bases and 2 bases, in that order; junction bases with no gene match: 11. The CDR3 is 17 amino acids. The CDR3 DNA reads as TGTGCCAGCAGTGTAGGGACAGGAGGGAGAGGCAATCAGCCCCAGCATTTT. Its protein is CASSVGTGGRGNQPQHF.